This TCR beta chain was obtained from a study of cytomegalovirus exposure and HLA in healthy donors. Overall study context: Findings of an earlier analysis included roughly 110 million unique TCR beta sequences from about 180 million T cells.

It was with 60 Vbeta and 13 Jbeta primers that the PCR ran. Using immunoSEQ multiplex PCR, the repertoire was profiled, and TCRdb retains in-frame clones only, with some absent. Found here are more than 100,000 clones, roughly three quarters of them singletons; the top ten hold roughly 0.9%. Unrecorded immune exposure was likely among donors, who were nominally healthy when sampled. This CDR3 has 15 residues. The germline gives CDR1 MGHRA, CDR2 YSYEKL. Trimming pared 5 bases from V and 6 bases from J, leaving 17 bases between. The sample consisted of PBMCs. The chain couples TRBV4-1 to TRBJ1-5; no clear D. The TCR comes from a woman in her fifties or sixties in good health and CMV-seronegative. As DNA, the CDR3 is TGCGCCAGCAGCTCCCTGCCGGGTCTGGGTCAGCCCCAGCATTTT. Protein sequence: CASSSLPGLGQPQHF.